The clone carrying this T cell receptor (beta chain) showed up just once. The trim removed 3 bases at V and 6 bases at J, leaving 4 bases unmatched. Germline V lookup: CDR1 MGHDK, CDR2 SYGVNS. The CDR3 is 14 residues long. These data belong to a study of T cell changes during pregnancy in multiple sclerosis. Sequencing was performed with immunoSEQ multiplex PCR; in TCRdb, only in-frame clones are kept and a portion is missing. The sample holds about 68,000 clones, about nine tenths seen once. The material was peripheral blood, obtained in the third trimester of pregnancy. J is TRBJ2-7 and V is TRBV25-1; the match to TRBD1 covers 11 bases. This clonotype was obtained from a female donor with multiple sclerosis, enrolled in a pregnancy study. CDR3 sequence reads: CASSEGTGGSEQYF. Here the CDR3 DNA reads TGTGCCAGCAGTGAGGGGACAGGGGGTTCCGAGCAGTACTTC.